The entry that follows covers one T cell receptor (beta chain) sequence. The antigen it binds to is not known. Nothing much larger sits one base from this clone, and base qualities are not available. This sample was included in a study of T-cell memory formation after mild COVID-19 listed by TCRdb under 2021. Concerning the study at large: TCR sequence clusters from the two donors were found to be largely donor specific. Two young, previously healthy adult volunteers made up the cohort, one male and one female. Longitudinal TCRalpha and TCRbeta repertoire sequencing tracked T-cell clones expanding and contracting after mild COVID-19 in two donors. The investigation overall reported the following: The second-wave clones that peaked on day 37 were not confirmed to be SARS-CoV-2 specific. The study included only a couple of mild cases, and larger cohorts that include severe cases with pre-infection samples were judged to be necessary. From day 15 to 85, contracting clones showed balanced CD4/CD8 phenotypes, whereas a second wave of clones that expanded from day 15 to 37 leaned towards CD4+. Some responding clones were detected in pre-infection memory, suggesting pre-existing cross-reactive memory T cells joined the SARS-CoV-2 response. Contracting CD4+ clones were found mainly in CM and EM memory subsets, while CD8+ clones were enriched in EMRA.

PBMCs were isolated by Ficoll-Paque density gradient centrifugation. Clipping removes 4 bases from V and 3 bases from J, with 9 as the unmatched junction base count. The germline V gene provides CDR1 MNHEY and CDR2 SVGAGI. Including the terminal cysteine and phenylalanine, the CDR3 comprises 15 residues. Only the CDR3 region is kept as DNA, spanning 45 bases read in frame from base 1. The sequencing machine was an Illumina NovaSeq 6000. TCRalpha and TCRbeta cDNA libraries were constructed by 5'RACE with constant-segment primers, with sample barcodes and unique molecular identifiers being introduced. RNA was extracted from every sample with Trizol reagent. Amplification of the libraries took two PCR steps, and the second step added a second sample barcode plus Illumina TruSeq adapters. Sequencing of the libraries was done on an Illumina NovaSeq, producing 2 x 150 bp paired-end reads. The authors processed their data as follows. Demultiplexing of reads and collapsing into UMI-guided consensus sequences were performed with migec v1.2.7. Using mixcr v2.1.11, UMI consensuses were aligned to TRA and TRB V and J templates and then assembled into clonotypes. Expanded or contracted clonotypes were those called significant by both edgeR and NoisET, with noise models trained on biological replicates. For edgeR calls, the cutoffs were a false discovery rate-adjusted p below 0.01 and a log2 fold-change threshold of 1. As an exploratory analysis of dynamics, PCA with hierarchical clustering was applied to max-normalized trajectories of the 1000 most abundant clonotypes. Separately sequenced CD4+ and CD8+ repertoires were used to assign a CD4 or CD8 phenotype to each responding clone. Using fastp trimming at Q25 and MiXCR clonotype assembly, TCRdb reanalyzed the public sequencing data and kept in-frame beta chains. Rows are unified per CDR3 protein, each entry keeping the most common DNA and genes. The V and J calls and clone size come from TCRdb's table, not from the authors' own analysis. The sample data list about 350,000 distinct CDR3 sequences, and roughly an eighth of these were observed just once. 22% of the sample rests with the top ten.

The TCR comes from a man aged 18-30 years who had mild COVID-19 (a few samples of this study predate the infection). The sample titles of this study are shuffled in the database, so cell type and time point are left out; the donor was told from shared clones. The receptor chain draws on TRBV6-5 and TRBJ2-7, with 7 middle bases fitting TRBD2. The sample comprised PBMCs or a T cell subset sorted from them (not recorded which). For the CDR3, the sequence is CASSSPAAGIYEQYF. In nucleotide form, the sequence is TGTGCCAGCAGTTCCCCGGCAGCGGGGATCTACGAGCAGTACTTC.